These 28 T cell receptor beta chains share one sample of origin, sequenced in a study of tumor-infiltrating lymphocytes in primary liver carcinoma. Unsorted whole blood supplied the blood RNA, and germline DNA was isolated too. TCR beta cDNA was made from 500 ng total RNA with a constant-region primer. Slightly modified ARM-PCR, run as three nested multiplex PCR rounds, produced the TCR beta libraries. Primers for the first two PCR rounds were TRBV1-TRBV30 forward primers and a C-beta reverse primer (approximately 10 cycles per round). A single record per CDR3 protein comes from TCRdb applying MiXCR to the multiplex PCR reads. This repertoire shows around 210,000 distinct CDR3 sequences, around 60% found once; its top ten account for roughly 7%. The sequencing input was peripheral blood. These receptors were obtained from a woman in her sixties with primary liver carcinoma and hepatitis B virus infection.

CDR3 nucleotide sequence: TGTGCCAGCAGCTGGATGTGGGACACTGAAGCTTTCTTT. Amino acid sequence: CASSWMWDTEAFF. The chain employs TRBV11-2 and TRBJ1-1; D uncertain. V was shortened by 4 bases and J by 3 bases, with 9 bases between the two germline ends. This CDR3 contains 13 residues. Germline V CDR1 and CDR2: SGHAT, FQNNGV.

As to this clonotype: Compared with germline, one end of the junction differs, possibly owing to a read error. The V call is TRBV29-1, the J call TRBJ2-5; D is unresolved. Germline-derived CDR1 and CDR2 are SQVTM and ANQGSEA. This CDR3 region has 10 residues. The CDR3 loop reads CSGASEIQYF. CDR3 nucleotides: TGCAGCGGCGCATCAGAGATCCAGTACTTT.

V and J are TRBV6-6 and TRBJ2-7; 9 bases align to TRBD2. Germline V CDR1 and CDR2: MNHNY, SVGAGI (reference sequence). This CDR3 contains 14 residues. Trimming removed 3 bases from V and 6 bases from J; junction bases left unmatched: 6. The CDR3, as DNA: TGTGCCAGCAGTTATGGGCGGGAGGGCCTCGAGCAGTACTTC. This translates into CASSYGREGLEQYF.

This clonotype was seen repeatedly, ten times or more. The rearrangement uses TRBV6-2 or TRBV6-3 and TRBJ1-1, with D maybe TRBD1 (5 bases). The CDR3 is 12 amino acids. Looked up from germline, CDR1 is MNHEY and CDR2 is SVGEGT. Trimming removed 7 bases from V and 11 bases from J, with 17 bases in between. The CDR3 coding sequence is TGTGCCAGCACTTCGGGGACCGCGAGGGCTTTCTTT. Translating it yields CASTSGTARAFF.

Details on this clonotype: This may be a read error, as it is one base from a much larger clone. The rearrangement links TRBV10-2 to TRBJ1-2; D perhaps matches TRBD1 (6 bases). CDR3 length equals 15 residues. The V gene's germline CDR1 is WSHSY and CDR2 SAAADI. DNA for the CDR3: TGCGCCGGCAGAGACCCTTCCACAGGGAACTATGGCTACACCTTC. Its protein is CAGRDPSTGNYGYTF.

Note on this clonotype: A much larger clone lies a single base off, so this may be a read error. CDR3 region: CSSTADRRGGELFF. The CDR3 nucleotides are TGTTCCAGCACCGCCGACAGGCGCGGAGGGGAGCTGTTTTTT. The chain joins TRBV6-1 to TRBJ2-2; TRBD1 might be the D (6 bases). CDR1 and CDR2 (germline): MNHNS, SASEGT. This CDR3 has 14 amino acids.

CDR3 sequence (DNA): TGCGCCAGCAGCCCCGGGACAGGGATCTACGAGCAGTACTTC. Amino acid sequence: CASSPGTGIYEQYF. The chain carries TRBV5-1 and TRBJ2-7; TRBD1 agrees at 9 bases. Trimming took 4 bases from V and 3 from J; bases not matched to a gene: 5. CDR1 is SGHRS, CDR2 YFSETQ, per germline. The CDR3 contains 14 residues.

This clonotype showed up many times. The V and J genes are TRBV6-1 and TRBJ1-2, with 8 bases matching TRBD1. This CDR3 contains 14 residues. J was trimmed by 7 bases and V by 2 bases; bases with no gene match: 6. From germline, CDR1 is MNHNS and CDR2 SASEGT. The CDR3 reads CASSENRDRSGYTF. DNA for the CDR3: TGTGCCAGCAGTGAAAACCGGGACAGGAGTGGCTACACCTTC.

As to this clonotype: One end of the junction does not line up with germline, which may come from a read error. The chain links TRBV7-3 to TRBJ2-2; D uncertain. CDR3 length equals 16 residues. CDR1 is SGHTA, CDR2 FQGTGA, per germline. DNA of the CDR3: TGTGCCAGCAGTTTAACGTTACCGCTAGGTCCGGGGGAGCTGTTTTTT. Its translation: CASSLTLPLGPGELFF.

This clonotype showed up just once. The CDR3 sequence is CASSQGQNEQYF. The CDR3 bases are TGTGCCAGCAGCCAGGGACAGAACGAGCAGTACTTC. This sequence joins TRBV7-9 and TRBJ2-7, with 7 bases fitting TRBD1. In germline, CDR1 is SEHNR, CDR2 FQNEAQ (reference sequence). Trimming cost V 5 bases and J 5 bases; bases outside gene matches: 3. CDR3 length: 12 residues.

In regard to this clonotype: A much larger clone differs from this one at a single base, so this may be a read error. The genes are TRBV6-1 and TRBJ1-1; unclear D gene. Germline CDR1 and CDR2: MNHNS and SASEGT. V lost 4 bases and J lost 1, with 13 bases in between. There are 15 residues in the CDR3. This CDR3 reads CASSGTATSNTEAFF. Written as DNA, the CDR3 is TGTGCCAGCAGTGGGACGGCCACGTCGAACACTGAAGCTTTCTTT.

About this clonotype: The final CDR3 position lacks the conserved phenylalanine or tryptophan, pointing to a likely read error. This sequence joins TRBV29-1 and TRBJ2-1; D ambiguous. CDR3 length: 15 residues. Germline V lookup: CDR1 SQVTM, CDR2 ANQGSEA. CDR3 nucleotide sequence: TGCAGTGTTGGTGGTGGCAAGAGCTCCTACAATGAGCAGTTCTAC. This gives the protein CSVGGGKSSYNEQFY.

In its sample, this clonotype was seen once. This sequence may be a read error, since a much larger clone differs from it by one base. V gene TRBV12-3 or TRBV12-4 combines with J gene TRBJ1-2; perhaps TRBD1 as D (5 bases). This CDR3 spans 13 amino acids. V lost 6 bases and J lost 4, with 12 bases in between. The CDR3: CASRLGTGYGYTF. Written as DNA, the CDR3 is TGTGCCAGCAGACTGGGGACGGGCTATGGCTACACCTTC.

In its sample, this clonotype was seen many times. The chain has TRBV30 and TRBJ2-7; the D gene is possibly TRBD1 (6 bases). CDR1 GTSNPN and CDR2 SVGIG come from the germline V gene (reference sequence). This CDR3 spans 14 amino acids. This CDR3 is CASFLRGSPYEQYF. The DNA for the CDR3 is TGTGCGAGTTTTCTCAGGGGTTCTCCCTACGAGCAGTACTTC.

As for this clonotype: The junction differs from germline at one of its ends, possibly a read error. V is TRBV11-2 and J is TRBJ2-1, with D maybe TRBD1 (5 bases). The germline V gene has CDR1 SGHAT and CDR2 FQNNGV. The CDR3 contains 12 residues. The CDR3 loop is CASRLPGFEQFF. The DNA of the CDR3 is TGCGCCAGCAGATTACCAGGGTTTGAGCAGTTCTTC. The complete variable domain, with remaining parts taken from reference TRBV11-2 and TRBJ2-1, reads EAGVAQSPRYKIIEKRQSVAFWCNPISGHATLYWYQQILGQGPKLLIQFQNNGVVDDSQLPKDRFSAERLKGVDSTLKIQPAKLEDSAVYLCASRLPGFEQFFGPGTRLTVL.

For this clonotype: One junction end disagrees with the germline gene, perhaps due to a read error. V and J are TRBV11-3 and TRBJ2-3; 8 bases align to TRBD2. CDR1 and CDR2 from the germline V gene are SGHNT and YENEEA. The CDR3 runs 22 residues. Here the CDR3 DNA reads TGTGGCAGCAGCCCAACCCCAACCAGCGGGAGAAGGGGGAAGGCTAGCACAGATACGCAGTATTTT. It codes for CGSSPTPTSGRRGKASTDTQYF.

As to this clonotype: A much more abundant neighbour one base away suggests this may be a read error. This chain uses TRBV12-3 or TRBV12-4 with TRBJ1-5; 8 positions agree with TRBD1. The CDR3 consists of 16 residues. CDR3 sequence reads: CVSSPSLGRGLQPQHF. The CDR3 region has the DNA TGTGTCAGCAGTCCTTCTCTAGGCAGGGGGCTTCAGCCCCAGCATTTT.

Worth noting for this clonotype: With a much larger clone just one base away, this may be a read error. This chain connects TRBV10-3 to TRBJ1-1, with a weak D call TRBD1 (6 bases). CDR1 is ENHRY, CDR2 SYGVKD, per germline. The CDR3 loop spans 14 amino acids. The V gene lost 7 bases and the J gene lost 3 bases, with 15 bases spanning the gap. The CDR3 sequence is CAITTGHMDTEAFF. CDR3 DNA sequence: TGTGCCATCACCACGGGACATATGGACACTGAAGCTTTCTTT.

This clonotype has ten or more counts. The chain is built from TRBV4-2 and TRBJ2-3; perhaps TRBD1 as D (8 bases). Between the trimmed V and J ends, which lost 8 bases and 2 bases, there was a span of 17 bases. Germline V gene sequence: CDR1 LGHNA, CDR2 YNFKEQ. The CDR3 has 15 amino acids. The CDR3 spells CASSGGQGYTDTQYF. CDR3 nucleotide sequence: TGTGCCAGCTCGGGAGGACAGGGTTACACAGATACGCAGTATTTT.

This clonotype turned up a few times. J is TRBJ2-2 and V is TRBV7-9; 7 nucleotides match TRBD2. The germline CDR1 and CDR2 sequences are SEHNR and FQNEAQ (reference sequence). There are 15 residues in the CDR3. Trimming removed 2 bases from V and 2 bases from J; junction bases left unmatched: 2. The CDR3 coding sequence is TGTGCCAGCAGCTTAAGGGACTACAACACCGGGGAGCTGTTTTTT. Its translation: CASSLRDYNTGELFF.

In its sample, this clonotype was seen a few times. The chain carries TRBV5-1 and TRBJ2-1, with 9 bases identical to TRBD1. V was pared by 0 bases and J by 6 bases, with 4 bases of the junction left unmatched. In germline, CDR1 is SGHRS, CDR2 YFSETQ. This CDR3 has 15 amino acids. This CDR3 is CASSLGTGVFNEQFF. CDR3 bases: TGCGCCAGCAGCTTGGGGACAGGGGTTTTCAATGAGCAGTTCTTC.

A remark on this clonotype: One end of the junction fails to match germline, which may point to a read error. This sequence joins TRBV7-9 and TRBJ2-7; D tentatively reads TRBD1 or TRBD2 (5 bases each). The germline V gene has CDR1 SEHNR and CDR2 FQNEAQ (reference sequence). The CDR3 totals 17 residues. CDR3 sequence: CASNPTGRQMASYEQYF. CDR3 bases: TGTGCCAGCAACCCCACGGGGCGACAAATGGCCTCCTACGAGCAGTATTTC.

The V call is TRBV28, the J call TRBJ2-7; 10 bases line up with TRBD2. Trimming removed 5 bases from V and 6 bases from J; junction bases left unmatched: 13. Germline CDR1 reads MDHEN; CDR2 reads SYDVKM. The CDR3 spans 16 residues. The CDR3 DNA is TGTGCCAGCAGTCTCCCCACTAGCGGGGCGAAGGGCGAGCAGTACTTC. Its translation is CASSLPTSGAKGEQYF.

This clonotype was found a few times. A much larger clone differs from this one at a single base, so this may be a read error. The chain has TRBV6-6 and TRBJ1-1, with D possibly matching TRBD1 (5 bases). This CDR3 is built from 13 residues. Per germline, CDR1 MNHNY and CDR2 SVGAGI (reference sequence). Between the trimmed V and J ends, which lost 11 bases and 1 base, there was a span of 14 bases. The CDR3 loop reads CAGKMGENTEAFF. The CDR3 DNA sequence: TGTGCCGGCAAAATGGGGGAGAACACTGAAGCTTTCTTT.

In regard to this clonotype: A much larger clone differs by one base, so this may be a read error. V gene TRBV6-5 combines with J gene TRBJ1-5; tentatively, D is TRBD1 (5 bases). The germline V gene encodes CDR1 MNHEY and CDR2 SVGAGI. The CDR3 contains 15 residues. As DNA, the CDR3 is TGTGCCAGCAGTTACTCGAGTCAGGGAGGTCAGCCCCAGCTTTTT. This sequence encodes CASSYSSQGGQPQLF.

The chain uses TRBV11-2 and TRBJ2-3; D is perhaps TRBD1 (6 bases). This CDR3 region has 14 residues. The V gene's germline CDR1 is SGHAT and CDR2 FQNNGV. V lost 8 bases and J lost 8, with 20 bases in between. CDR3 sequence (DNA): TGTGCCAGCGGCTCCGCGGGTGTAGGGGGTACGCAGTATTTT. Translation gives CASGSAGVGGTQYF.

This clonotype was picked up many times. This rearrangement joins TRBV6-6 to TRBJ1-1; 7 bases match TRBD1. With V trimmed by 2 bases and J by 2 bases, 5 bases remained unmatched. This CDR3 is 15 amino acids long. From germline, CDR1 is MNHNY and CDR2 SVGAGI (reference sequence). The CDR3 sequence: CASSYAAGGNTEAFF. The CDR3 coding sequence is TGTGCCAGCAGTTACGCCGCAGGGGGTAACACTGAAGCTTTCTTT.

This chain uses TRBV28 with TRBJ2-5, with a possible D match to TRBD2 (6 bases). Germline loops: CDR1 MDHEN, CDR2 SYDVKM. Trimming took off 1 base at V and 2 bases at J, with 11 bases between the two ends. The CDR3 totals 15 residues. CDR3: CASSLYLARQETQYF. CDR3 sequence (DNA): TGTGCCAGCAGTTTATACCTAGCGAGACAAGAGACCCAGTACTTC.